These 31 T cell receptor beta chains originate from one sample sequenced in a study of T cell repertoires in urothelial bladder cancer. Repertoires were generated with immunoSEQ multiplex PCR, while TCRdb's copy carries only in-frame clones and drops some. The sample lists under 15,000 clones, roughly 70% occurring once. Specimen: tumor-infiltrating cells from bladder cancer. Every receptor here comes from a human donor with urothelial carcinoma.

This clone is medium-sized by share. CDR3 residues: CAWARGPDTIYF. In nucleotides, the CDR3 is TGTGCCTGGGCCCGGGGTCCGGACACCATATATTTT. The V call is TRBV30, the J call TRBJ1-3; D uncertain. V lost 5 bases, J lost 8 bases, and 13 bases lay in between. CDR1 and CDR2 from the germline V gene are GTSNPN and SVGIG (reference sequence). This CDR3 is built from 12 residues.

This clone has a handful of counts. V gene TRBV10-3 combines with J gene TRBJ1-1; no firm D call. This CDR3 is 15 amino acids long. Germline V lookup: CDR1 ENHRY, CDR2 SYGVKD. V lost 2 bases to trimming and J lost 1 base, with 11 bases between them. The DNA for the CDR3 is TGTGCCATCAGTGAGCTTTCCGTCGGGAACACTGAAGCTTTCTTT. Its translation: CAISELSVGNTEAFF.

The CDR3: CASRAGGAGGSGANVLTF. The CDR3 nucleotides are TGTGCCAGCAGGGCAGGGGGCGCGGGGGGCTCTGGGGCCAACGTCCTGACTTTC. V gene TRBV11-2 combines with J gene TRBJ2-6; D is possibly TRBD1 or TRBD2 (8 bases each). Trimming removed 6 bases from V and 0 bases from J, with 18 bases in between. Germline V CDR1 and CDR2: SGHAT, FQNNGV. The CDR3 is made up of 18 amino acids.

J is TRBJ1-2 and V is TRBV27; D might be TRBD1 (6 bases). Per the germline V gene, CDR1 is MNHEY and CDR2 is SMNVEV (reference sequence). V was cut by 8 bases and J by 2 bases, with 18 bases left in between. The CDR3 is 15 amino acids. The CDR3 DNA reads TGTGCCAGCTGGGGGGATACGGGGGCCAACTATGGCTACACCTTC. The encoded protein is CASWGDTGANYGYTF.

The chain carries TRBV19 and TRBJ1-1; possibly TRBD1 for D (5 bases). The CDR3 covers 14 residues. Trimming left V 4 bases short and J 8 bases short, with 17 bases between. Germline V gives CDR1 LNHDA, CDR2 SQIVND (reference sequence). The CDR3 here is CASSTPGGVPEAFF. The CDR3 region has the DNA TGTGCCAGTAGTACCCCTGGGGGGGTCCCGGAAGCTTTCTTT.

The rearrangement uses TRBV7-2 and TRBJ2-5; tentatively, D is TRBD2 (6 bases). CDR1 and CDR2 (germline): SGHTA, FQGNSA. With 4 bases removed from V and 5 bases from J, the gap between germline ends came to 14 bases. This CDR3 contains 14 residues. This CDR3 is CASSYDLGGETQYF. The CDR3 DNA follows: TGTGCCAGCAGCTACGACCTTGGGGGGGAGACCCAGTACTTC.

A few counts support this clone. The rearrangement uses TRBV2 and TRBJ1-6; 10 nucleotides align to TRBD1. The CDR3 extends over 15 amino acids. V shed 6 bases and J 3 bases; nucleotides not matched to a gene: 2. CDR1 and CDR2 (germline): SNHLY, FYNNEI. CDR3 in amino acids: CASRGQGNYNSPLHF. The CDR3 DNA reads TGTGCCAGCAGGGGACAGGGGAACTATAATTCACCCCTCCACTTT.

This clone was detected a few times. The gene calls are TRBV21-1 and TRBJ2-5; TRBD1, the D gene given by the table, was not confirmed from the DNA. TRBV21-1 is annotated as a pseudogene. This CDR3 has 16 amino acids. Written as DNA, the CDR3 is TGTGCCAGCAGCCCAGTGGAGGGGGCTCTTCAAGAGACCCAGTACTTC. It yields the protein CASSPVEGALQETQYF.

V and J are TRBV20-1 and TRBJ1-2; D is unclear. Trimming removed 0 bases at V and 6 bases at J, with 2 bases between. Germline V lookup: CDR1 DFQATT, CDR2 SNEGSKA (reference sequence). CDR3 length equals 10 residues. CDR3 nucleotides: TGCAGTGCTAGAGATAATGGCTACACCTTC. Translating it yields CSARDNGYTF.

This clone was detected once. The rearrangement joins TRBV14 to TRBJ2-5, with TRBD1 as a possible D gene (6 bases). The CDR3 runs 17 residues. Germline V gene data show CDR1 as SGHDN and CDR2 as FVKESK. Trimming cost V 4 bases and J 5 bases, with 23 bases left between them. For the CDR3, the DNA is TGTGCCAGCAGCCCAAGTACTAACACTGACAGGTATGAGACCCAGTACTTC. This encodes CASSPSTNTDRYETQYF.

This chain joins TRBV27 and TRBJ1-2; D is unresolved. Germline V gene sequence: CDR1 MNHEY, CDR2 SMNVEV (reference sequence). Trimming removed 0 bases at V and 8 bases at J, with 19 bases between. The CDR3 loop spans 16 amino acids. CDR3 nucleotides: TGTGCCAGCAGTTTATCTTTTCGGATAGGTGTTTACGGCTACACCTTC. Its translation: CASSLSFRIGVYGYTF.

The chain combines TRBV4-1 with TRBJ2-3; 13 bases match TRBD2. The ends lost 3 bases at V and 5 bases at J; junction bases unmatched: 14. Germline V gene data show CDR1 as MGHRA and CDR2 as YSYEKL. The CDR3 loop spans 19 amino acids. The CDR3 sequence: CASSHYGLAGALKKDTQYF. DNA for the CDR3: TGCGCCAGCAGCCACTATGGACTAGCGGGGGCCCTGAAAAAAGATACGCAGTATTTT.

V gene TRBV18 combines with J gene TRBJ1-1; perhaps TRBD1 as D (5 bases). Germline assignment: CDR1 KGHSH and CDR2 LQKENI. Trimming stripped 3 bases from V and 4 bases from J, with 15 bases between. This CDR3 is built from 15 residues. CDR3 nucleotide sequence: TGTGCCAGCTCACCCTCAGGGCGGAGGGGCACTGAAGCTTTCTTT. Translating it yields CASSPSGRRGTEAFF. The full variable domain, rest sourced from reference TRBV18 and TRBJ1-1, is NAGVMQNPRHLVRRRGQEARLRCSPMKGHSHVYWYRQLPEEGLKFMVYLQKENIIDESGMPKERFSAEFPKEGPSILRIQQVVRGDSAAYFCASSPSGRRGTEAFFGQGTRLTVV.

V gene TRBV7-9 combines with J gene TRBJ2-1; 12 bases align to TRBD2. CDR1 SEHNR and CDR2 FQNEAQ come from the germline V gene (reference sequence). CDR3 length equals 17 residues. J lost 12 bases, V lost 4 bases, and 16 bases had no gene match. CDR3 in DNA: TGTGCCAGCAGCTCCCCTTTTGCTAGCGGGGGGGAAGCGCCGCAGTTCTTC. Translating it yields CASSSPFASGGEAPQFF.

The V gene is TRBV11-3, the J gene TRBJ2-3, with D hard to call. The germline gives CDR1 SGHNT, CDR2 YENEEA. The CDR3 runs to 13 residues. V lost 5 bases and J lost 6, with 12 bases in between. The CDR3 region is CASSLFAEDTQYF. Here the CDR3 DNA reads TGTGCCAGCAGCCTGTTCGCGGAGGATACGCAGTATTTT.

The rearrangement uses TRBV11-2 and TRBJ1-2; D unresolved. The V and J ends lost 0 bases and 3 bases respectively, with 14 bases between them. The CDR3 is 16 amino acids. Looked up from germline, CDR1 is SGHAT and CDR2 is FQNNGV. CDR3 region: CASSLDAGPRYYGYTF. In DNA form, the CDR3 reads TGTGCCAGCAGCTTAGATGCAGGTCCGAGGTACTATGGCTACACCTTC.

The chain recombines TRBV5-1 with TRBJ2-7; 7 positions agree with TRBD2. V dropped 0 bases and J dropped 6; count of bases not matched to a gene: 9. Per germline, CDR1 SGHRS and CDR2 YFSETQ. The CDR3 runs to 15 residues. CDR3 sequence reads: CASSLGLAPLSEQYV. The CDR3 region has the DNA TGCGCCAGCAGCTTGGGACTAGCCCCTCTCTCCGAGCAGTACGTC.

This clone has more than one count but fewer than ten. In DNA, the CDR3 is TGTGCCAGCAGCTTGAGCGGGGGCCGAACCGGGGAGCTGTTTTTT. Protein product: CASSLSGGRTGELFF. V usage is TRBV7-3 and J usage is TRBJ2-2; 8 bases are shared with TRBD2. V shed 3 bases and J 5 bases; nucleotides not matched to a gene: 5. There are 15 residues in the CDR3. In germline, CDR1 is SGHTA, CDR2 FQGTGA.

This chain connects TRBV25-1 to TRBJ2-5; 8 bases map to TRBD1. This CDR3 region has 15 residues. J was trimmed by 2 bases and V by 3 bases; bases with no gene match: 5. The germline gives CDR1 MGHDK, CDR2 SYGVNS. As DNA, the CDR3 is TGTGCCAGCAGTGACCCCGGGACAGGACAAGAGACCCAGTACTTC. Translated: CASSDPGTGQETQYF.

This clone was detected only a few times. V usage is TRBV7-6 and J usage is TRBJ2-7; 10 bases map to TRBD2. The ends lost 5 bases at V and 2 bases at J; junction bases unmatched: 6. From germline, CDR1 is SGHVS and CDR2 FNYEAQ. The CDR3 runs to 15 residues. The CDR3 loop is CASSPLAGVPYEQYF. In DNA, the CDR3 is TGTGCCAGCAGCCCTCTAGCGGGAGTCCCCTACGAGCAGTACTTC.

The chain couples TRBV5-1 to TRBJ1-2, with a weak D call TRBD1 (5 bases). Trimming pared 0 bases from V and 5 bases from J, leaving 11 bases between. Germline assignment: CDR1 SGHRS and CDR2 YFSETQ. The CDR3 has 14 amino acids. In nucleotides, the CDR3 is TGCGCCAGCAGCTTGGATGACAGTAGATATGGCTACACCTTC. The encoded protein is CASSLDDSRYGYTF.

This clone was picked up one time. The chain links TRBV7-8 to TRBJ1-1; D ambiguous. The V and J ends lost 1 base and 2 bases respectively, with 14 bases between them. Germline V gene lookup returns CDR1 SGHVS and CDR2 FQNEAQ. The CDR3 extends over 16 amino acids. The chain's CDR3 is CASSLVYGTANTEAFF. The DNA of the CDR3 is TGTGCCAGCAGCTTAGTATATGGAACGGCTAACACTGAAGCTTTCTTT.

In its sample, this clone was seen once. This chain connects TRBV7-9 to TRBJ2-3; D is unclear. The CDR3 loop spans 13 amino acids. V lost 5 bases to trimming and J lost 0 bases, with 6 bases between them. In germline, CDR1 is SEHNR, CDR2 FQNEAQ (reference sequence). The CDR3 nucleotides read TGTGCCAGCAGCCTTCTTAGCACAGATACGCAGTATTTT. This encodes CASSLLSTDTQYF.

The J gene is TRBJ2-5, the V gene TRBV7-2; D perhaps matches TRBD1 (6 bases). The germline V and J ends were trimmed by 5 bases and 2 bases, with 12 bases remaining between them. In germline, CDR1 is SGHTA, CDR2 FQGNSA. This CDR3 has 14 residues. Here the CDR3 DNA reads TGTGCCAGCAGCCTACACAGGGAACAAGAGACCCAGTACTTC. Encoded protein: CASSLHREQETQYF.

This clone has just a few counts. The chain combines TRBV27 with TRBJ2-5; tentative D call: TRBD1 (5 bases). Per germline, CDR1 MNHEY and CDR2 SMNVEV (reference sequence). Trimming removed 0 bases at V and 7 bases at J, with 9 bases between. CDR3 length: 13 amino acids. CDR3: CASSLSGVGTQYF. The CDR3 coding sequence is TGTGCCAGCAGTTTATCAGGGGTCGGGACCCAGTACTTC.

V usage is TRBV2 and J usage is TRBJ2-5; 12 bases are a match to TRBD2. Germline CDR1 is SNHLY and CDR2 is FYNNEI. This CDR3 has 15 amino acids. Losses at the gene ends were 5 bases for V and 10 bases for J; bases not matched to a gene: 11. The CDR3 loop is CASSRLAGAPEVQYF. CDR3 sequence (DNA): TGTGCCAGCAGTAGACTAGCGGGGGCCCCAGAGGTCCAGTACTTC. Combining the CDR3 with reference TRBV2 and TRBJ2-5 gives the whole variable domain EPEVTQTPSHQVTQMGQEVILRCVPISNHLYFYWYRQILGQKVEFLVSFYNNEISEKSEIFDDQFSVERPDGSNFTLKIRSTKLEDSAMYFCASSRLAGAPEVQYFGPGTRLLVL.

This clone was seen only a few times. The V and J genes are TRBV30 and TRBJ2-7; 10 bases align to TRBD1. The V gene end was trimmed by 5 bases and the J gene end by 5 bases; junction bases not matched to a gene: 6. There are 13 residues in the CDR3. Germline V gives CDR1 GTSNPN, CDR2 SVGIG (reference sequence). The CDR3 protein is CAWGGTGVHEQYF. The CDR3 nucleotides are TGTGCCTGGGGCGGGACAGGGGTCCACGAGCAGTACTTC.

This clone was counted only a few times. This sequence joins TRBV18 and TRBJ1-2; the D gene is possibly TRBD1 (6 bases). V lost 4 bases, J lost 4 bases, and 13 bases lay in between. Germline V gives CDR1 KGHSH, CDR2 LQKENI. CDR3 length: 14 amino acids. CDR3 nucleotides: TGTGCCAGCTCACAACCCGACAGGCCCTATGGCTACACCTTC. This translates into CASSQPDRPYGYTF.

J is TRBJ1-6 and V is TRBV7-2; D not resolved. The CDR3 runs to 12 residues. V lost 1 base to trimming and J lost 15 bases, with 10 bases between them. From germline, CDR1 is SGHTA and CDR2 FQGNSA. The CDR3 nucleotides read TGTGCCAGCAGCTTAGGGGATATTGTCCTCCACTTT. The encoded protein is CASSLGDIVLHF. The whole variable domain, remainder taken from reference TRBV7-2 and TRBJ1-6, is GAGVSQSPSNKVTEKGKDVELRCDPISGHTALYWYRQSLGQGLEFLIYFQGNSAPDKSGLPSDRFSAERTGGSVSTLTIQRTQQEDSAVYLCASSLGDIVLHFGNGTRLTVT.

J is TRBJ1-5 and V is TRBV18, with D perhaps matching TRBD1 (6 bases). The CDR3 is 15 amino acids. V was trimmed by 6 bases and J by 6 bases, leaving 18 bases between them. Germline-derived CDR1 and CDR2 are KGHSH and LQKENI. The CDR3 bases are TGTGCCAGCTCGGGGGGGCGAAGAAACGCTCAGCCCCAGCATTTT. Translating gives CASSGGRRNAQPQHF.

This chain connects TRBV5-1 to TRBJ1-1, with D perhaps TRBD1 (6 bases). In germline, CDR1 is SGHRS, CDR2 YFSETQ. The CDR3 totals 14 residues. Deletions cut 1 base from V and 1 base from J, with 8 bases between. CDR3 in DNA: TGCGCCAGCAGCTTGAGGACAGCGAACACTGAAGCTTTCTTT. It translates to CASSLRTANTEAFF.